Listed below are T cell receptor beta chains from one sample, sequenced in a study of neurological immune-mediated disorders. TCRdb reprocessed the 5' RACE reads with MiXCR, giving one entry per CDR3 protein. The sample records about 38,000 distinct CDR3 sequences, 11% being singletons. Sequences were obtained from PBMCs. These receptors were collected from a man in his sixties with HTLV-1-associated myelopathy (HAM/TSP). Each CDR3 is given with its conserved first and last residue. A D gene is named only where the DNA matches it firmly. Size values are once, few and many counts, or a class for expanded clones, and some rows have none.

D,size,V,J,CDR3,DNA
TRBD2,many,TRBV5-1,TRBJ2-7,CASSLVAGGLRTSYEQYF,TGCGCCAGCAGCTTGGTAGCGGGAGGGCTCAGGACCTCCTACGAGCAGTACTTC
.,many,TRBV5-1,TRBJ2-3,CASSLAAQGTRGTDTQYF,TGCGCCAGCAGCTTGGCCGCCCAAGGCACGCGGGGTACAGATACGCAGTATTTT
.,many,TRBV5-6,TRBJ1-1,CASSYAGAFEAFF,TGTGCCAGCAGCTATGCAGGGGCCTTCGAAGCTTTCTTT
TRBD2,many,TRBV5-1,TRBJ2-3,CASSTLPSGRAGGYTQYF,TGCGCCAGCAGCACCCTTCCTAGCGGGAGGGCCGGTGGGTATACGCAGTATTTT
.,many,TRBV3-1,TRBJ1-2,CASSPNWDNYGYTF,TGTGCCAGCAGCCCAAACTGGGATAACTATGGCTACACCTTC
TRBD1,many,TRBV20-1,TRBJ2-3,CSARALDRVDTQYF,TGCAGTGCTAGAGCGCTGGACAGGGTGGATACGCAGTATTTT
TRBD2,.,TRBV12-3/TRBV12-4,TRBJ2-1,CASTSTGTSNNEQFF,TGTGCCAGCACCTCGACCGGGACTAGCAATAATGAGCAGTTCTTC
.,.,TRBV5-1,TRBJ1-2,CVSSPGQDSGYTF,TGCGTCAGCAGCCCGGGACAAGACTCTGGCTACACCTTC
TRBD2,many,TRBV12-5,TRBJ2-7,CASGLRLAGGGEQYF,TGTGCTAGTGGTTTGCGGCTAGCGGGAGGTGGCGAGCAGTACTTC
.,many,TRBV20-1,TRBJ1-1,CSARVHRNTEAFF,TGCAGTGCTAGGGTACATCGGAACACTGAAGCTTTCTTT
TRBD1,many,TRBV20-1,TRBJ2-7,CSARPRTGPYEQYF,TGCAGTGCTAGACCTCGGACAGGTCCCTACGAGCAGTACTTC
TRBD2,many,TRBV5-1,TRBJ2-1,CASSPTSGSYNEQFF,TGCGCCAGCAGCCCGACTAGCGGGAGCTACAATGAGCAGTTCTTC
.,many,TRBV20-1,TRBJ2-3,CSAQDLDTQYF,TGCAGTGCCCAGGACCTGGATACGCAGTATTTT
.,many,TRBV27,TRBJ2-3,CASSSLNTDTQYF,TGTGCCAGCAGTTCCCTCAACACAGATACGCAGTATTTT
.,many,TRBV24-1,TRBJ1-5,CATSGSRQNQPQHF,TGTGCCACCAGTGGCTCGAGACAGAATCAGCCCCAGCATTTT
.,many,TRBV7-9,TRBJ2-6,CASSPPLAANVLTF,TGTGCCAGCAGCCCCCCGCTAGCGGCCAACGTCCTGACTTTC
.,many,TRBV7-8,TRBJ2-3,CASSPTGQQRTDTQYF,TGTGCCAGCAGCCCGACAGGCCAACAACGCACAGATACGCAGTATTTT
TRBD2,many,TRBV20-1,TRBJ2-7,CSARDRTSGREQYF,TGCAGTGCTAGAGATCGAACTAGCGGGCGCGAGCAGTACTTC
TRBD2,many,TRBV5-1,TRBJ2-5,CASAKRTDQAGGPGGTQYF,TGCGCCAGCGCTAAACGCACTGATCAAGCGGGAGGACCGGGAGGGACCCAGTACTTC
.,many,TRBV10-3,TRBJ1-4,CAISERQGDYEKLFF,TGTGCCATCAGTGAGAGGCAGGGAGACTATGAAAAACTGTTTTTT
.,many,TRBV12-3/TRBV12-4,TRBJ2-5,CASSFGGKETQYF,TGTGCCAGCAGTTTTGGCGGAAAAGAGACCCAGTACTTC
TRBD1,many,TRBV5-5,TRBJ2-3,CASSLGTGASTDTQYF,TGTGCCAGCAGCCTGGGGACAGGAGCTAGCACAGATACGCAGTATTTT
TRBD2,many,TRBV5-1,TRBJ2-1,CASSRTSGGYNEQFF,TGCGCCAGCAGCAGAACTAGCGGGGGCTACAATGAGCAGTTCTTC
TRBD1,many,TRBV7-9,TRBJ2-3,CASSLGTGTDTQYF,TGTGCCAGCAGCTTGGGGACAGGGACAGATACGCAGTATTTT
TRBD1,many,TRBV5-1,TRBJ1-3,CASSSGQSGNTIYF,TGCGCCAGCAGCTCGGGACAGTCTGGAAACACCATATATTTT
.,few,TRBV10-3,TRBJ1-1,CAISESGERNTEAFF,TGTGCCATCAGTGAGTCCGGGGAGAGGAACACTGAAGCTTTCTTT
.,many,TRBV28,TRBJ2-7,CASSTPSYEQYF,TGTGCCAGCAGTACCCCGTCCTACGAGCAGTACTTC
TRBD2,many,TRBV5-5,TRBJ2-2,CASSLGLWEGRSGELFF,TGTGCCAGCAGCTTGGGATTGTGGGAGGGCCGTTCCGGGGAGCTGTTTTTT
TRBD2,many,TRBV4-1,TRBJ2-1,CASSQDGLAMGNEQFF,TGCGCCAGCAGCCAAGATGGACTAGCAATGGGAAATGAGCAGTTCTTC
TRBD1,many,TRBV7-2,TRBJ2-3,CASSSDRGRADTQYF,TGTGCCAGCAGCTCAGACAGGGGAAGGGCAGATACGCAGTATTTT
.,few,TRBV28,TRBJ1-5,CASSPHPRTQTQHF,TGTGCCAGCAGTCCGCACCCACGTACTCAGACCCAGCATTTT
TRBD2,many,TRBV20-1,TRBJ2-3,CSARYPGLAGGPDTQYF,TGCAGTGCTAGATACCCGGGACTAGCGGGAGGGCCAGATACGCAGTATTTT
.,many,TRBV20-1,TRBJ1-1,CSARANTEAFF,TGCAGTGCTAGGGCGAACACTGAAGCTTTCTTT
.,many,TRBV12-3/TRBV12-4,TRBJ1-5,CASSLAIDQPQHF,TGTGCCAGCAGTTTAGCAATAGATCAGCCCCAGCATTTT
TRBD1,many,TRBV29-1,TRBJ2-1,CSGQRGRSGSYNEQFF,TGCAGCGGCCAAAGGGGGCGGTCCGGATCCTACAATGAGCAGTTCTTC
TRBD2,many,TRBV5-1,TRBJ2-2,CASSLAGLAGGWELFF,TGCGCCAGCAGCTTGGCCGGCCTAGCGGGAGGATGGGAGCTGTTTTTT
TRBD2,many,TRBV20-1,TRBJ2-5,CSALPPSGVGETQYF,TGCAGTGCTCTACCTCCTAGCGGGGTAGGGGAGACCCAGTACTTC
.,many,TRBV5-1,TRBJ2-1,CASSLSGPEHNEQFF,TGCGCCAGCAGCTTGTCGGGCCCAGAGCACAATGAGCAGTTCTTC
.,.,TRBV6-2/TRBV6-3,TRBJ2-2,CASSDTVSCFF,.
.,many,TRBV12-3/TRBV12-4,TRBJ2-2,CASRNGGANGELFF,TGTGCCAGCAGAAATGGGGGGGCGAACGGGGAGCTGTTTTTT
.,many,TRBV12-3/TRBV12-4,TRBJ1-2,CASTLGGLTGSGYTF,TGTGCCAGCACTTTAGGCGGCTTAACAGGAAGTGGCTACACCTTC
TRBD1,many,TRBV7-2,TRBJ2-7,CASSLGGQGAYEQYF,TGTGCCAGCAGCTTAGGGGGACAGGGGGCCTACGAGCAGTACTTC
TRBD1,.,TRBV7-9,TRBJ2-5,CANTDPRQGSQETQNF,TGTGCCAACACCGACCCCAGACAGGGGAGCCAAGAGACCCAGAACTTC
TRBD1,many,TRBV5-1,TRBJ2-5,CASDPGTGEVTQYF,TGCGCCAGCGACCCCGGGACAGGGGAGGTGACCCAGTACTTC
TRBD2,few,TRBV19,TRBJ2-2,CASSIDPTSGGTGELFF,TGTGCCAGTAGTATAGATCCCACTAGCGGAGGGACCGGGGAGCTGTTTTTT
.,many,TRBV7-9,TRBJ1-2,CASSLRADYGYTF,TGTGCCAGCAGCTTACGGGCAGACTATGGCTACACCTTC
.,.,TRBV11-2,TRBJ2-2,CASSKKTLGWRLQPDTGELFF,TGTGCCAGCAGCAAAAAAACTCTGGGTTGGAGGCTTCAACCGGACACCGGGGAGCTGTTTTTT
.,many,TRBV5-1,TRBJ1-1,CASSLERAGNTEAFF,TGCGCCAGCAGCTTGGAGCGGGCTGGGAACACTGAAGCTTTCTTT
.,many,TRBV29-1,TRBJ2-1,CSVVTLRQGRFF,TGCAGCGTTGTGACCCTTAGGCAGGGACGGTTCTTC
TRBD1,many,TRBV6-2/TRBV6-3,TRBJ1-2,CASRTRQGPGVGYTF,TGTGCCAGCAGGACACGACAGGGCCCTGGAGTGGGCTACACCTTC
TRBD2,many,TRBV5-6,TRBJ2-4,CASSLDARREAAWGNIQYF,TGTGCCAGCAGCTTGGACGCCCGGCGGGAGGCCGCTTGGGGAAACATTCAGTACTTC
TRBD1,many,TRBV24-1,TRBJ1-1,CATSGTGAPSATEAFF,TGTGCCACCAGTGGAACAGGGGCCCCATCGGCCACTGAAGCTTTCTTT
.,many,TRBV6-5,TRBJ2-1,CASSYFSGVYNEQFF,TGTGCCAGCAGTTACTTTTCCGGGGTCTACAATGAGCAGTTCTTC
.,.,TRBV12-3/TRBV12-4,TRBJ1-1,CASPGDTEAFF,TGTGCCAGCCCCGGAGACACTGAAGCTTTCTTT
.,many,TRBV12-3/TRBV12-4,TRBJ1-1,CASSLAVGLTGEAFF,TGTGCCAGCAGTTTAGCGGTGGGGCTCACAGGGGAAGCTTTCTTT
.,many,TRBV4-1,TRBJ1-3,CASSQEGSGNTIYF,TGCGCCAGCAGCCAAGAAGGCTCTGGAAACACCATATATTTT
.,many,TRBV5-1,TRBJ2-7,CASSDPSSSYEQYF,TGCGCCAGCAGCGATCCTTCTAGCTCCTACGAGCAGTACTTC